These T cell receptor beta chains were read from a single sample in a study of T-cell reconstitution after alpha-beta-depleted transplantation in children. TCRdb re-called the PCR reads with MiXCR, one entry per CDR3 protein. The data hold around 960,000 distinct CDR3 sequences, with roughly 29% observed a single time. Sequencing was performed on PBMCs, mostly from graft donor cells, taken 360 days after TCRalphabeta/CD19-depleted stem cell transplant. These receptors were collected from a boy younger than two who had a stem cell transplant for SCID, so the T cells may come from the graft donor. The CDR3 runs from the conserved cysteine through the conserved F or W. A D gene is named only where the DNA matches it firmly. Size is omitted from some rows. Given values are once, few, many or a class for expanded clones.

TRBJ2-5 - TRBV5-1 - CASSRNVGGPQETQYF TGCGCCAGCAGCAGGAACGTCGGGGGACCCCAAGAGACCCAGTACTTC
TRBJ1-1 - TRBV7-9 - CASSPDSVNTEAFF TGTGCCAGCAGCCCTGACTCAGTGAACACTGAAGCTTTCTTT
TRBJ1-3 TRBD1 TRBV12-3/TRBV12-4 - CASSSGQSSSGNTIYF TGTGCCAGCAGTTCGGGACAGTCTAGCTCTGGAAACACCATATATTTT
TRBJ2-3 TRBD2 TRBV12-3/TRBV12-4 many CASSYDPGLADTDTQYF TGTGCCAGCAGTTATGACCCGGGACTAGCGGACACAGATACGCAGTATTTT
TRBJ2-7 - TRBV28 few CASTTQGGSPYEQYF TGTGCCAGCACCACCCAAGGGGGGTCCCCTTACGAGCAGTACTTC
TRBJ2-1 - TRBV4-3 few CASSQEGGPYSYNEQFF TGCGCCAGCAGCCAAGAAGGGGGGCCATACTCCTACAATGAGCAGTTCTTC
TRBJ2-1 TRBD2 TRBV9 - CASSSGVSGYSYNEQFF TGTGCCAGCAGCTCAGGAGTTAGCGGGTACTCCTACAATGAGCAGTTCTTC
TRBJ2-1 - TRBV28 - CASSRVGALSSYNEQFF TGTGCCAGCAGCCGGGTGGGGGCCCTAAGCTCCTACAATGAGCAGTTCTTC
TRBJ2-1 - TRBV5-5 many CASSPLGGDEQFF TGTGCCAGCAGCCCACTCGGTGGAGATGAGCAGTTCTTC
TRBJ2-2 TRBD1 TRBV2 - CASSEEGDRENTGELFF TGTGCCAGCAGTGAAGAGGGGGACAGGGAAAACACCGGGGAGCTGTTTTTT
TRBJ2-1 - TRBV6-2/TRBV6-3 few CASGPGWTDNEQFF TGTGCCAGCGGTCCCGGCTGGACGGACAATGAGCAGTTCTTC
TRBJ2-7 TRBD2 TRBV6-2/TRBV6-3 - CASTRGRTSGYEQYF TGTGCCAGCACGCGGGGAAGGACTAGCGGGTACGAGCAGTACTTC
TRBJ1-2 TRBD1 TRBV4-1 - CASSQMGTVIYGYTF TGCGCCAGCAGCCAAATGGGGACAGTGATCTATGGCTACACCTTC
TRBJ2-7 TRBD2 TRBV29-1 few CSVGSGGGYEQYF TGCAGCGTTGGAAGTGGGGGGGGCTACGAGCAGTACTTC
TRBJ2-3 TRBD2 TRBV6-5 - CASSPGTSYGTDTQYF TGTGCCAGCAGTCCCGGGACTAGCTATGGCACAGATACGCAGTATTTT
TRBJ1-2 TRBD1 TRBV6-5 few CASSYGQGIGGYTF TGTGCCAGCAGTTATGGACAGGGGATCGGTGGCTACACCTTC
TRBJ1-2 - TRBV9 - CASNPGTPMENYGYTF TGTGCCAGCAACCCCGGGACCCCGATGGAGAACTATGGCTACACCTTC
TRBJ2-2 - TRBV15 - CATSRDQGGGRRTGELFF TGTGCCACCAGCAGAGATCAAGGAGGGGGAAGGCGCACCGGGGAGCTGTTTTTT
TRBJ2-7 TRBD2 TRBV4-2 few CASSQALTSGSYEQYF TGTGCCAGCAGCCAAGCGCTTACTAGCGGTTCCTACGAGCAGTACTTC
TRBJ2-7 - TRBV3-1 - CASSQEQLTSYEQYF TGTGCCAGCAGCCAAGAACAGTTAACATCCTACGAGCAGTACTTC
TRBJ1-1 - TRBV20-1 - CSARGSKAFF TGCAGTGCTAGAGGCTCTAAAGCTTTCTTT
TRBJ1-5 - TRBV7-9 - CASSLAATRYQPQHF TGTGCCAGCAGCTTAGCGGCGACTCGGTATCAGCCCCAGCATTTT
TRBJ1-2 - TRBV24-1 many CATSDPARPNYGYTF TGTGCCACCAGTGATCCCGCCAGGCCTAACTATGGCTACACCTTC
TRBJ1-4 - TRBV15 few CATSRDPGKIGEKLFF TGTGCCACCAGCAGAGATCCAGGGAAAATTGGTGAAAAACTGTTTTTT
TRBJ2-4 - TRBV6-5 - CASSYANIQYF TGTGCCAGCAGTTACGCCAACATTCAGTACTTC
TRBJ2-1 TRBD1 TRBV5-1 - CASSFGQGASFDEQFF TGCGCCAGCAGCTTCGGACAGGGGGCGTCTTTCGATGAGCAGTTCTTC
TRBJ2-1 TRBD2 TRBV29-1 few CSVEASGGAFDEQFF TGCAGCGTGGAGGCTAGCGGGGGGGCTTTCGATGAGCAGTTCTTC
TRBJ2-3 - TRBV4-1 few CASSLRAGFTDTQYF TGCGCCAGCAGCCTAAGGGCAGGTTTCACAGATACGCAGTATTTT
TRBJ1-1 - TRBV7-9 - CASSLAGVRGTEAFF TGTGCCAGCAGCTTAGCGGGGGTAAGAGGCACTGAAGCTTTCTTT
TRBJ2-1 TRBD1 TRBV6-1 - CASRRDSRDNEQFF TGTGCCAGCAGAAGGGACAGTCGTGACAATGAGCAGTTCTTC
TRBJ2-3 - TRBV29-1 few CSVGLDARTDTQYF TGCAGCGTTGGACTCGACGCCCGCACAGATACGCAGTATTTT
TRBJ2-5 TRBD1 TRBV5-8 few CASSFFGTGGEETQYF TGTGCCAGCAGCTTTTTTGGAACAGGGGGCGAGGAGACCCAGTACTTC
TRBJ1-5 - TRBV2 - CASCAQGSQPQHF TGTGCCAGCTGTGCACAGGGAAGTCAGCCCCAGCATTTT
TRBJ1-5 TRBD1 TRBV12-3/TRBV12-4 - CASSLVGDRHQPQHF TGTGCCAGCAGTTTAGTGGGGGACAGACATCAGCCCCAGCATTTT
TRBJ1-2 - TRBV5-1 few CASSLSWTSAERDYGYTF TGCGCCAGCAGCTTGTCGTGGACGTCGGCCGAGAGGGACTATGGCTACACCTTC
TRBJ2-1 TRBD2 TRBV20-1 - CSASGPVFAGGAYYNEQFF TGCAGTGCTAGTGGGCCTGTGTTTGCGGGGGGCGCCTACTACAATGAGCAGTTCTTC
TRBJ2-5 - TRBV7-6 - CASSLLAGHETQYF TGTGCCAGCAGCCTACTCGCGGGGCACGAGACCCAGTACTTC
TRBJ2-2 TRBD1 TRBV5-6 - CASSLELTGEPGELFF TGTGCCAGCAGCTTGGAGCTTACAGGGGAGCCCGGGGAGCTGTTTTTT
TRBJ1-4 TRBD1 TRBV20-1 few CSARAPDRWKGEKLFF TGCAGTGCTAGAGCCCCGGACAGGTGGAAGGGTGAAAAACTGTTTTTT
TRBJ1-1 TRBD1 TRBV12-3/TRBV12-4 few CASSLQGDFAAFF TGTGCCAGCAGTTTACAGGGGGATTTTGCGGCTTTCTTT
TRBJ2-2 - TRBV2 few CASRAQETGELFF TGTGCCAGCAGAGCCCAGGAGACCGGGGAGCTGTTTTTT
TRBJ2-2 TRBD2 TRBV15 few CATSPLAGVNTGELFF TGTGCCACCAGCCCTCTAGCGGGGGTGAACACCGGGGAGCTGTTTTTT
TRBJ2-1 - TRBV6-5 many CASSTVLIGTVYNEQFF TGTGCCAGCAGCACCGTACTAATAGGGACGGTCTACAATGAGCAGTTCTTC
TRBJ1-3 - TRBV7-8 - CASSLLFGGGPYSGNTIYF TGTGCCAGCAGCTTGCTGTTTGGGGGAGGCCCCTACTCTGGAAACACCATATATTTT
TRBJ2-5 TRBD2 TRBV11-2 - CASSQGRRLAPQETQYF TGTGCCAGCAGCCAAGGAAGAAGACTAGCTCCCCAAGAGACCCAGTACTTC
TRBJ1-1 - TRBV20-1 few CSALGSGAIQMNTEAFF TGCAGTGCGTTAGGGTCGGGGGCCATACAAATGAACACTGAAGCTTTCTTT